This TCR beta chain was found in a study of breast tumors, draining lymph nodes, adjacent tissues. For this clonotype: This could be a read error, since a much larger clone is one nucleotide away.

From the multiplex PCR reads, TCRdb called clonotypes with MiXCR, one entry per CDR3 protein. The sample records tens of thousands of distinct CDR3 sequences, 35% to 40% being singletons. This sequence was found in a female donor with breast cancer. Some clones in this sample may be carry-over from other donors' samples. Sequences were obtained from breast tumor tissue.

The CDR3 region is CASNLYAVGAGHYEQYF. The CDR3 DNA sequence: TGTGCCAGCAATCTTTATGCGGTCGGGGCAGGACATTACGAGCAGTACTTC. The rearrangement links TRBV6-1 to TRBJ2-7, with D tentatively TRBD1 or TRBD2 (5 bases each). The CDR3 is made up of 17 amino acids. Germline CDR1 and CDR2: MNHNS and SASEGT. The ends were cut back, 7 bases at V and 4 bases at J, with 26 bases in the middle.